The 19 T cell receptor beta chains given below trace back to one sample, sequenced in a study of PD-L1 blockade in urothelial cancer. Time point denoted: pretreatment peripheral blood. Using immunoSEQ multiplex PCR, the repertoire was profiled, and TCRdb retains in-frame clones only, with some absent. The data show around 130,000 clones, approximately 84% seen once. The sample consisted of PBMCs, taken around atezolizumab (anti-PD-L1) treatment. The receptors originated from a man aged 45-65 years with urothelial cancer.

This clone appeared a few times. The chain couples TRBV13 to TRBJ1-6; tentative D call: TRBD1 (6 bases). Germline V gene lookup returns CDR1 PRHDT and CDR2 FYEKMQ (reference sequence). Trimming took off 8 bases at V and 1 base at J, with 15 bases between the two ends. The CDR3 is 16 residues long. The CDR3 is CASSEGERSYNSPLHF. Here the CDR3 DNA reads TGTGCCAGCTCTGAGGGGGAACGATCCTATAATTCACCCCTCCACTTT.

V and J are TRBV5-4 and TRBJ2-3, with 15 bases fitting TRBD2. The junction had 9 bases not matched to a gene; V was cut back by 4 bases and J by 3 bases. This CDR3 has 18 amino acids. From germline, CDR1 is SGHNT and CDR2 YYREEE (reference sequence). CDR3 sequence: CASSRGLAGGPSTDTQYF. The CDR3, as DNA: TGTGCCAGCAGCCGAGGACTAGCGGGAGGGCCAAGTACAGATACGCAGTATTTT.

About this clone: The same CDR3 arises from other DNA sequences in this sample as well. The chain combines TRBV19 with TRBJ1-1; D unclear. V lost 5 bases to trimming and J lost 4 bases, with 11 bases between them. Germline V gives CDR1 LNHDA, CDR2 SQIVND (reference sequence). The CDR3 sequence is 13 residues long. The CDR3: CASSAWGGTEAFF. The CDR3, as DNA: TGTGCCAGTAGTGCCTGGGGAGGCACTGAAGCTTTCTTT.

This chain connects TRBV28 to TRBJ1-1; a possible D gene is TRBD1 (6 bases). V lost 5 bases and J lost 4, with 17 bases in between. Germline assignment: CDR1 MDHEN and CDR2 SYDVKM. The CDR3 loop spans 15 amino acids. Here the CDR3 DNA reads TGTGCCAGCAGTCCCCGAAACAGGGTTCCCACTGAAGCTTTCTTT. Amino acid sequence: CASSPRNRVPTEAFF.

This chain uses TRBV5-1 with TRBJ1-1; 8 positions agree with TRBD1. CDR1 is SGHRS and CDR2 is YFSETQ in the germline V gene. The CDR3 spans 15 residues. Losses at the gene ends were 0 bases for V and 4 bases for J; bases not matched to a gene: 5. The CDR3 reads CASSLGTGSITEAFF. CDR3 in DNA: TGCGCCAGCAGCTTGGGGACAGGGAGTATCACTGAAGCTTTCTTT.

The chain uses TRBV11-2 and TRBJ1-1; D remains unclear. Deletions cut 1 base from V and 0 bases from J, with 6 bases between. Germline V CDR1 and CDR2: SGHAT, FQNNGV. The CDR3 runs 14 residues. This CDR3 is CASSLGTVNTEAFF. CDR3 coding DNA: TGTGCCAGCAGCTTAGGTACTGTGAACACTGAAGCTTTCTTT.

J is TRBJ2-2 and V is TRBV5-5; TRBD2 is a possible D gene (6 bases). The V and J ends lost 1 base and 4 bases respectively, with 11 bases between them. CDR1 is SGHKS, CDR2 YYEKEE, per germline (reference sequence). The CDR3 extends over 15 amino acids. The CDR3 DNA reads TGTGCCAGCAGCTTGAACAGCGGGCGCACCGGGGAGCTGTTTTTT. Encoded protein: CASSLNSGRTGELFF. The variable domain in full, completed from reference TRBV5-5 and TRBJ2-2, reads DAGVTQSPTHLIKTRGQQVTLRCSPISGHKSVSWYQQVLGQGPQFIFQYYEKEERGRGNFPDRFSARQFPNYSSELNVNALLLGDSALYLCASSLNSGRTGELFFGEGSRLTVL.

This chain joins TRBV28 and TRBJ1-5; 7 bases are shared with TRBD1. The CDR3 has 16 amino acids. Germline values: CDR1 MDHEN, CDR2 SYDVKM. The J segment lost 0 bases and the V segment lost 6 bases, leaving 8 bases of the junction unmatched. CDR3 amino acids: CASSSTGSHSNQPQHF. CDR3 bases: TGTGCCAGCAGCTCGACAGGGAGTCATAGCAATCAGCCCCAGCATTTT. Together with reference TRBV28 and TRBJ1-5, the CDR3 gives the full variable domain: DVKVTQSSRYLVKRTGEKVFLECVQDMDHENMFWYRQDPGLGLRLIYFSYDVKMKEKGDIPEGYSVSREKKERFSLILESASTNQTSMYLCASSSTGSHSNQPQHFGDGTRLSIL.

The chain links TRBV11-2 to TRBJ2-7, with TRBD2 as a possible D gene (5 bases). This CDR3 is built from 14 residues. Germline CDR1 is SGHAT and CDR2 is FQNNGV. V was trimmed by 5 bases and J by 2 bases, leaving 13 bases between them. In DNA, the CDR3 is TGTGCCAGCAGCCCCGACGGAGGTACCTACGAGCAGTACTTC. Translated, it gives CASSPDGGTYEQYF.

This clone has just a few counts. The V gene is TRBV2, the J gene TRBJ2-3; TRBD2 matches 10 bases. Losses at the gene ends were 4 bases for V and 9 bases for J; bases not matched to a gene: 7. Germline CDR1 SNHLY, CDR2 FYNNEI. The CDR3 covers 14 residues. The CDR3 region is CASSGGTSEATQYF. The CDR3 nucleotides read TGTGCCAGCAGTGGGGGGACTAGCGAGGCCACGCAGTATTTT.

The chain recombines TRBV30 with TRBJ1-6, with D unresolved. Germline V gene sequence: CDR1 GTSNPN, CDR2 SVGIG (reference sequence). The CDR3 is made up of 15 amino acids. Trimming cost V 6 bases and J 0 bases, with 12 bases left between them. For the CDR3, the DNA is TGTGCCTGCCTGTTCGCGAGCTCCTATAATTCACCCCTCCACTTT. Translation: CACLFASSYNSPLHF.

This clone was counted between two and nine times. This chain connects TRBV28 to TRBJ2-3, with TRBD1 identical over 9 bases. The V and J ends lost 5 bases and 4 bases, in that order; junction bases with no gene match: 1. Germline V gives CDR1 MDHEN, CDR2 SYDVKM. The CDR3 has 13 residues. CDR3 bases: TGTGCCAGCAGTGACAGGGGGTCAGATACGCAGTATTTT. Translation gives CASSDRGSDTQYF.

This clone came up a few times. This rearrangement joins TRBV27 to TRBJ2-4; D possibly corresponds to TRBD2 (5 bases). CDR1 is MNHEY, CDR2 SMNVEV, per germline (reference sequence). V lost 8 bases and J 2 bases, leaving 16 bases between the germline ends. CDR3 length: 15 residues. CDR3 sequence reads: CASRWRDGTKNIQYF. Written as DNA, the CDR3 is TGTGCCAGCCGCTGGCGCGACGGGACCAAAAACATTCAGTACTTC.

This sequence joins TRBV27 and TRBJ1-1, with 9 bases identical to TRBD1. The length of the CDR3 is 13 residues. After removal of 8 bases from V and 5 bases from J, the junction contained 6 bases not matched to a gene. From germline, CDR1 is MNHEY and CDR2 SMNVEV (reference sequence). The CDR3, as DNA: TGTGCCAGCGGGCGACAGGGGGATACTGAAGCTTTCTTT. Its translation is CASGRQGDTEAFF.

The chain links TRBV20-1 to TRBJ1-5; no definite D call. The CDR3 runs to 11 residues. Germline V CDR1 and CDR2: DFQATT, SNEGSKA (reference sequence). V was clipped by 0 bases and J by 11 bases, with 8 bases between them. This chain's CDR3 is CSARDGRSQHF. In DNA form, the CDR3 reads TGCAGTGCTAGAGATGGGAGGTCCCAGCATTTT.

The V and J genes are TRBV30 and TRBJ2-5, with 8 bases lining up with TRBD2. This CDR3 region has 14 residues. The V and J ends lost 2 bases and 4 bases, in that order; junction bases with no gene match: 6. Germline lookup yields CDR1 GTSNPN and CDR2 SVGIG (reference sequence). CDR3 sequence: CAWSPGGPPETQYF. CDR3 DNA sequence: TGTGCCTGGAGTCCGGGAGGGCCCCCAGAGACCCAGTACTTC. Looking up the rest from reference TRBV30 and TRBJ2-5 gives the full variable domain: SQTIHQWPATLVQPVGSPLSLECTVEGTSNPNLYWYRQAAGRGLQLLFYSVGIGQISSEVPQNLSASRPQDRQFILSSKKLLLSDSGFYLCAWSPGGPPETQYFGPGTRLLVL.

This clone appeared a single time. The chain links TRBV5-1 to TRBJ1-1, with D perhaps matching TRBD1 (6 bases). The V gene lost 3 bases and the J gene lost 5 bases, with 20 bases spanning the gap. The CDR3 contains 16 residues. Germline CDR1 reads SGHRS; CDR2 reads YFSETQ. DNA of the CDR3: TGCGCCAGCAGCTACGGCCTCGGGGGGCGGAGGACTGAAGCTTTCTTT. Translated, it gives CASSYGLGGRRTEAFF.

To note about this clone: At one end, the junction sequence differs from germline, possibly due to a read error. The chain couples TRBV6-5 to TRBJ2-7; weak D call: TRBD1 (5 bases). In germline, CDR1 is MNHEY, CDR2 SVGAGI. This CDR3 is 10 amino acids long. CDR3 in amino acids: CACRAHEQYF. In DNA form, the CDR3 reads TGTGCCTGCAGGGCCCACGAGCAGTACTTC.

This clone was found once. The chain has TRBV28 and TRBJ2-7; TRBD1 aligns across 8 bases. CDR1 MDHEN and CDR2 SYDVKM come from the germline V gene. The junction had 3 bases not matched to a gene; V was cut back by 2 bases and J by 0 bases. The CDR3 contains 15 residues. The CDR3, as DNA: TGTGCCAGCAGTTTAACCGGGACAGGCTCCTACGAGCAGTACTTC. Its protein is CASSLTGTGSYEQYF.